This is a list of T cell receptor beta chains from one sample in a study of T cell changes during pregnancy in multiple sclerosis. TCRdb's copy holds only in-frame clones and misses some; the assay was immunoSEQ multiplex PCR. The profile shows approximately 40,000 clones, around 89% of them singletons. The sequencing used CD4+ T cells from peripheral blood mononuclear cells, collected in the first trimester of pregnancy. Receptors originate from a female donor with multiple sclerosis, enrolled in a pregnancy study. Each CDR3 is given with its conserved first and last residue. D genes are given only for firm matches. For some rows the clone size is stated as once, few or many, or as a class when expanded; others skip it.

D	V	size	J	DNA	CDR3
TRBD1	TRBV6-6	-	TRBJ1-5	TGTGCCAGCAGTTCCATGGGACAGGAGAATCAGCCCCAGCATTTT	CASSSMGQENQPQHF
-	TRBV10-2	-	TRBJ1-1	TGCGCCAGCACCAAGGGACTTTTAGGAGGCACTGAAGCTTTCTTT	CASTKGLLGGTEAFF
TRBD2	TRBV19	-	TRBJ2-1	TGTGCCAGTAGTATAGAAACTAGCGGGGTTTACAATGAGCAGTTCTTC	CASSIETSGVYNEQFF
-	TRBV30	-	TRBJ2-4	TGTGCCTGGAGGCGGGTAGCCAAAAACATTCAGTACTTC	CAWRRVAKNIQYF
TRBD1	TRBV7-9	-	TRBJ2-5	TGTGCCAGCAGGGGACAGAATCAAGAGACCCAGTACTTC	CASRGQNQETQYF
-	TRBV2	-	TRBJ2-1	TGTGCCAGCAGCCTAAGTAATGAGCAGTTCTTC	CASSLSNEQFF
TRBD1	TRBV6-1	once	TRBJ1-2	TGTGCCAGCAACACAGGGGAAGGCTATGGCTACACCTTC	CASNTGEGYGYTF
-	TRBV30	-	TRBJ1-2	TGTGCCTGGAGTCTGAGATATGGCTACACCTTC	CAWSLRYGYTF
TRBD1	TRBV5-1	once	TRBJ1-1	TGCGCCAGCAGCTTGGTTGCAGGGGGCCCCACTGAAGCTTTCTTT	CASSLVAGGPTEAFF
TRBD1	TRBV5-1	-	TRBJ2-5	TGCGCCAGCAGCCCGGACAGGGAAGGGGAGACCCAGTACTTC	CASSPDREGETQYF
-	TRBV4-3	-	TRBJ1-2	TGCGCCAGCAGCCCTCAGACAGGAGATGGCTACACCTTC	CASSPQTGDGYTF
TRBD2	TRBV7-2	-	TRBJ2-3	TGTGCCAGCAGCTTAATATCCCTCACCGGCGGGGGGGCCCTAGATACGCAGTATTTT	CASSLISLTGGGALDTQYF
-	TRBV6-5	-	TRBJ1-2	TGTGCCAGCAGTTACTCTGTACAGGGAAACTATGGCTACACCTTC	CASSYSVQGNYGYTF
TRBD1	TRBV19	few	TRBJ1-6	TGTGCCAGTAGTATATACAGGGGCGAAAATTCACCCCTCCACTTT	CASSIYRGENSPLHF
TRBD2	TRBV6-6	-	TRBJ2-7	TGTGCCAGCGTAGGGAGGGGTACCTACGAGCAGTACTTC	CASVGRGTYEQYF
-	TRBV9	-	TRBJ1-2	TGTGCCAGCAGCGTAGACAATACAGGGCGAGGTGGCTACACCTTC	CASSVDNTGRGGYTF
TRBD1	TRBV7-9	few	TRBJ1-4	TGTGCCAGCAGCCCTGGGACAGGGGGCACTAATGAAAAACTGTTTTTT	CASSPGTGGTNEKLFF